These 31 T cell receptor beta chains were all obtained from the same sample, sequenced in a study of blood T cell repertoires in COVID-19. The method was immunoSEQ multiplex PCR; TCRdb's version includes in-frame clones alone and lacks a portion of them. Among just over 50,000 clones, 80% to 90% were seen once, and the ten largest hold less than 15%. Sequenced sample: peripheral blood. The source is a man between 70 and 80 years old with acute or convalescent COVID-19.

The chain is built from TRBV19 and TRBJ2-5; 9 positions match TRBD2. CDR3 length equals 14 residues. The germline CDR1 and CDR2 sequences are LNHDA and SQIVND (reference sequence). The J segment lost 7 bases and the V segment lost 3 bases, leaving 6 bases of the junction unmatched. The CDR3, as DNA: TGTGCCAGTAGTATCGGCGGGGGGGCGGTGACCCAGTACTTC. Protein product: CASSIGGGAVTQYF.

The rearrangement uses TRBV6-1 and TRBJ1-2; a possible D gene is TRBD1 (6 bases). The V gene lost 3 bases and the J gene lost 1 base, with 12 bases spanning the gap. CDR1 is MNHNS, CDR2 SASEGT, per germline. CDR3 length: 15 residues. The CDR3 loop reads CASSETRGINYGYTF. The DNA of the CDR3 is TGTGCCAGCAGTGAGACCAGGGGCATTAACTATGGCTACACCTTC.

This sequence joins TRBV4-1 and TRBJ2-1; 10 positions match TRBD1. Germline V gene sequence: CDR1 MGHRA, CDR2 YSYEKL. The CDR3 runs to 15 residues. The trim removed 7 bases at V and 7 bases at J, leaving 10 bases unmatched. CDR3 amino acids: CASTKGQGSWNEQFF. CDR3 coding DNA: TGCGCCAGCACAAAGGGACAGGGGTCATGGAATGAGCAGTTCTTC.

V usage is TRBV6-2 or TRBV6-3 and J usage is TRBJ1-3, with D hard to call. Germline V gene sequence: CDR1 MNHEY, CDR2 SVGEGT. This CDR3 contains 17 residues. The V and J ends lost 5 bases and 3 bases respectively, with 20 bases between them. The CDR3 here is CASSMIRRTGDGNTIYF. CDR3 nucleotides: TGTGCCAGCAGTATGATACGACGGACTGGAGATGGAAACACCATATATTTT.

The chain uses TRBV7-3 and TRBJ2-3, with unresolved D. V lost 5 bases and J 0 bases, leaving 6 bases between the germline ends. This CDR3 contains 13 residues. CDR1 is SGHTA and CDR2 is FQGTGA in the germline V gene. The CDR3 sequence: CASSPYSTDTQYF. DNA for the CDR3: TGTGCCAGCAGCCCCTATAGCACAGATACGCAGTATTTT.

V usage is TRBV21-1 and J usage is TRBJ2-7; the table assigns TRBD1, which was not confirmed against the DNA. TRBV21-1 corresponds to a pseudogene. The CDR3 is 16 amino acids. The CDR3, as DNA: TGTGCCAGCAGCAGCTGGGACAGGGAGAGGGTCTACGAGCAGTACGTC. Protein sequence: CASSSWDRERVYEQYV.

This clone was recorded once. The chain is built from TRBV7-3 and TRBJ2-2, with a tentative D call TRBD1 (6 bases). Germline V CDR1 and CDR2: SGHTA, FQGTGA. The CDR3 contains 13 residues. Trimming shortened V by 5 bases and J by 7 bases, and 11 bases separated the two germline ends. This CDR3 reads CASSVQGYGELFF. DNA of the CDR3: TGTGCCAGCAGCGTGCAGGGGTACGGGGAGCTGTTTTTT.

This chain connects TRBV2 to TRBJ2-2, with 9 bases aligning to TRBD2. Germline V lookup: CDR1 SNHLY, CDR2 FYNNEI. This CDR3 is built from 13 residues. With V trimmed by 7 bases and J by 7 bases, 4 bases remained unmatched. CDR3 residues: CASKGSGSGELFF. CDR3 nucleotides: TGTGCCAGCAAGGGTAGCGGGAGCGGGGAGCTGTTTTTT.

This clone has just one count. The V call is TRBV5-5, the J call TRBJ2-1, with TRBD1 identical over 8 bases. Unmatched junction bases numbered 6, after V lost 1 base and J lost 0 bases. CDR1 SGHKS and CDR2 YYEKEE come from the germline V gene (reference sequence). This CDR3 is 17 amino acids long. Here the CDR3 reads CASSLRTGRSSYNEQFF. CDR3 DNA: TGTGCCAGCAGCTTGAGGACAGGGCGGAGCTCCTACAATGAGCAGTTCTTC.

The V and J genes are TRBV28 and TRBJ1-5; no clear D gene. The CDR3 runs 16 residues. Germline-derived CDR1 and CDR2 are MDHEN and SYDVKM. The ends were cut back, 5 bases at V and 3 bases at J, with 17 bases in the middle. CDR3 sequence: CASSDALGSFNQPQHF. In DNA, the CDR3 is TGTGCCAGCAGTGATGCCTTGGGCAGTTTCAATCAGCCCCAGCATTTT. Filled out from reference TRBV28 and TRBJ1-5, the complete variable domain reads DVKVTQSSRYLVKRTGEKVFLECVQDMDHENMFWYRQDPGLGLRLIYFSYDVKMKEKGDIPEGYSVSREKKERFSLILESASTNQTSMYLCASSDALGSFNQPQHFGDGTRLSIL.

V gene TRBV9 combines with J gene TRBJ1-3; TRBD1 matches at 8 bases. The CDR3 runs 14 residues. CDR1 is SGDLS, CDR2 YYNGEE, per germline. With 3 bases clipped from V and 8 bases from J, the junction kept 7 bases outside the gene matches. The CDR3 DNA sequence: TGTGCCAGCAGCGCGGACAGGGTAGGATACACCATATATTTT. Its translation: CASSADRVGYTIYF.

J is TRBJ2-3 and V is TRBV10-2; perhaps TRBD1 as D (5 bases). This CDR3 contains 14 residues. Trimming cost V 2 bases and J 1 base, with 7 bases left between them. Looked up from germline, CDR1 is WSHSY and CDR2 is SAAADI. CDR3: CASSEIRGTDTQYF. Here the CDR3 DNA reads TGCGCCAGCAGTGAGATCAGGGGCACAGATACGCAGTATTTT.

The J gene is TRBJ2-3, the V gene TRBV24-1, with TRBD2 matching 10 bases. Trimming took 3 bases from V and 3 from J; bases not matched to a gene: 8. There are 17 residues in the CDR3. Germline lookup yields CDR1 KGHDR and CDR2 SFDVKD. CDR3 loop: CATSDRVAGGRTDTQYF. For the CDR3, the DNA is TGTGCCACCAGTGATCGGGTAGCGGGAGGCCGAACAGATACGCAGTATTTT.

The CDR3 sequence is CASSRNYGYTF. The CDR3 bases are TGTGCCAGCAGCCGGAACTATGGCTACACCTTC. This rearrangement joins TRBV12-3 or TRBV12-4 to TRBJ1-2; D gene unclear. The CDR3 consists of 11 residues. Trimming cost V 6 bases and J 2 bases, with 4 bases left between them.

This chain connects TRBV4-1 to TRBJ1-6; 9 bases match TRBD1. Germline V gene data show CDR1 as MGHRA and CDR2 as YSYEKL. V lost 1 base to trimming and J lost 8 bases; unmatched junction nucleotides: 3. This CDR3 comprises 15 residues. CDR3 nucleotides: TGCGCCAGCAGCCAAGCGGGACAGGGCTATTCACCCCTCCACTTT. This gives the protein CASSQAGQGYSPLHF.

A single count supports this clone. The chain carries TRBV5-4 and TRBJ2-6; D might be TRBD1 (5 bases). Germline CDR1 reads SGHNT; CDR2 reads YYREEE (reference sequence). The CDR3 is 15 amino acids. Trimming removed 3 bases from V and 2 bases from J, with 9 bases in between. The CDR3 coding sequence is TGTGCCAGCAGCTCCCCAGGGACTGGGGCCAACGTCCTGACTTTC. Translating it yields CASSSPGTGANVLTF.

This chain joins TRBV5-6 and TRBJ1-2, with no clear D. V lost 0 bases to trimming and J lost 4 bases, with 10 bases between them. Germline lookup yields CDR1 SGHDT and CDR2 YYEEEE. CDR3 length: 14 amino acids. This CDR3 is CASSLGASIYGYTF. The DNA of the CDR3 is TGTGCCAGCAGCTTGGGGGCCTCCATCTATGGCTACACCTTC. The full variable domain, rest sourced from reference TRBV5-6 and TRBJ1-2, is DAGVTQSPTHLIKTRGQQVTLRCSPKSGHDTVSWYQQALGQGPQFIFQYYEEEERQRGNFPDRFSGHQFPNYSSELNVNALLLGDSALYLCASSLGASIYGYTFGSGTRLTVV.

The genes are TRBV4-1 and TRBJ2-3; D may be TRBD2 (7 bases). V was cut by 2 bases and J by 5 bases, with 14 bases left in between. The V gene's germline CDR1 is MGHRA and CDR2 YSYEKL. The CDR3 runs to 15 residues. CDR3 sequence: CASSQWAGAQDTQYF. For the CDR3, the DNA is TGCGCCAGCAGCCAATGGGCGGGGGCCCAAGATACGCAGTATTTT.

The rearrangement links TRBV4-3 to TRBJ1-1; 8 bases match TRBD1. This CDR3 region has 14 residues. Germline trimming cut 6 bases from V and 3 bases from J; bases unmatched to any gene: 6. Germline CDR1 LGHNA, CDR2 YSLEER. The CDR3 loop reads CASRRTGLYTEAFF. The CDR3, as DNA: TGCGCCAGCAGGCGGACAGGGTTGTACACTGAAGCTTTCTTT.

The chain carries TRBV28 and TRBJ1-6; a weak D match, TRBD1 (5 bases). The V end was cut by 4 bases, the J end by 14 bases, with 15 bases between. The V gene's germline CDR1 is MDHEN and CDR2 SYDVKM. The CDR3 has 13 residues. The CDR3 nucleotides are TGTGCCAGCAGTTCGGCAACGGGGGTTTCCCTCCACTTT. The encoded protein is CASSSATGVSLHF.

As DNA, the CDR3 is TGTGCCAGCTCACCGGACGTTACTAGCTCCTACGAGCAGTACGTC. Translating it yields CASSPDVTSSYEQYV. V is TRBV18 and J is TRBJ2-7, with D possibly matching TRBD2 (5 bases). The ends were cut back, 3 bases at V and 0 bases at J, with 12 bases in the middle. The CDR3 runs to 15 residues. Germline V lookup: CDR1 KGHSH, CDR2 LQKENI.

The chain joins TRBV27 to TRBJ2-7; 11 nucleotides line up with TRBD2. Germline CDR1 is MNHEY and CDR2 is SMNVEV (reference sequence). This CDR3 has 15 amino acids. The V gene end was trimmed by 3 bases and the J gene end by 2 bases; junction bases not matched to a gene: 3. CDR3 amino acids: CASSFGTSGTYEQYF. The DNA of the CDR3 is TGTGCCAGCAGTTTCGGGACTAGCGGAACCTACGAGCAGTACTTC.

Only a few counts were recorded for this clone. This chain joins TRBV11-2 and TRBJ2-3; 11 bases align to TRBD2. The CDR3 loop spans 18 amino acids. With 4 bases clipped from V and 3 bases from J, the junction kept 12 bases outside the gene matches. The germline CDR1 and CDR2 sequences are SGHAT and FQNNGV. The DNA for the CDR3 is TGTGCCAGCAGCTCACCCATACATAGCGGGGGGGGGACAGATACGCAGTATTTT. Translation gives CASSSPIHSGGGTDTQYF.

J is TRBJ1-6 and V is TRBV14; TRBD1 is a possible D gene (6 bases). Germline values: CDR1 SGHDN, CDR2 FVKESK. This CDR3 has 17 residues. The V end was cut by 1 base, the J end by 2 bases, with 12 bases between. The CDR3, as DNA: TGTGCCAGCAGCCAAGCACAGGGAATCACCTATAATTCACCCCTCCACTTT. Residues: CASSQAQGITYNSPLHF.

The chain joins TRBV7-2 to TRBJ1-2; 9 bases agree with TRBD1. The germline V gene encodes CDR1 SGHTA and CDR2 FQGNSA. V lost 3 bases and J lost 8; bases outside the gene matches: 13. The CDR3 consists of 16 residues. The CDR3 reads CASSFRATGTGYGYTF. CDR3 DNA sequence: TGTGCCAGCAGCTTTAGGGCTACCGGGACAGGGTACGGCTACACCTTC. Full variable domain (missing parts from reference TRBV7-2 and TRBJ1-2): GAGVSQSPSNKVTEKGKDVELRCDPISGHTALYWYRQSLGQGLEFLIYFQGNSAPDKSGLPSDRFSAERTGGSVSTLTIQRTQQEDSAVYLCASSFRATGTGYGYTFGSGTRLTVV.

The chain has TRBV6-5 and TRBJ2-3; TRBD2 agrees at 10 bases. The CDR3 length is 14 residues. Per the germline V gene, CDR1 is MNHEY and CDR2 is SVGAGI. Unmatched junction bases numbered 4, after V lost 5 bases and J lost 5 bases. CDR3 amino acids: CASSLAGVKDTQYF. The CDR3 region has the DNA TGTGCCAGCAGTCTAGCGGGAGTTAAAGATACGCAGTATTTT.

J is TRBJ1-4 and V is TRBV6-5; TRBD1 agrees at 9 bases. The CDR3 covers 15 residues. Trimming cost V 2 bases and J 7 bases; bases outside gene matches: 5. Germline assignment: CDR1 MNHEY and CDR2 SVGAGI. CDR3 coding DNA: TGTGCCAGCAGTTACCAGACAGGGGGAGGTGAAAAACTGTTTTTT. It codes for CASSYQTGGGEKLFF.

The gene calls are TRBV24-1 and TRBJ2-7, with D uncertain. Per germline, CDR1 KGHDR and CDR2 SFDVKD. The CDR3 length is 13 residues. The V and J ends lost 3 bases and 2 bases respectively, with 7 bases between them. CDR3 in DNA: TGTGCCACCAGTGATCCCTTAACCTACGAGCAGTACTTC. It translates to CATSDPLTYEQYF.

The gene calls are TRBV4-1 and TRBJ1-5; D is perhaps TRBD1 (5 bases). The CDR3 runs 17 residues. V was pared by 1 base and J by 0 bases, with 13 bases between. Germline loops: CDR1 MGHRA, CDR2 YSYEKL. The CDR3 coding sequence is TGCGCCAGCAGCCAAGGGCGGGGGATCCTTAGCAATCAGCCCCAGCATTTT. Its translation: CASSQGRGILSNQPQHF.

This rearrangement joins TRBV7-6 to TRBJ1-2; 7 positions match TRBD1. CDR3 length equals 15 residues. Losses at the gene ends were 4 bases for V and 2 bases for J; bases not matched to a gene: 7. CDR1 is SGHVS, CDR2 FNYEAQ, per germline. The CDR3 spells CASSSARGRNYGYTF. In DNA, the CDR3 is TGTGCCAGCAGCTCGGCCAGGGGGAGGAACTATGGCTACACCTTC.

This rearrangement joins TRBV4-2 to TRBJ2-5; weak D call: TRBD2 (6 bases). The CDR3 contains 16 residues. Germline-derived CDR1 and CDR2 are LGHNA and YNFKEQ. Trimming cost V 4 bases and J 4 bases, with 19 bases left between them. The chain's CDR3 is CASSPSDPGLRETQYF. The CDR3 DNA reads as TGTGCCAGCAGCCCATCAGATCCGGGACTGAGAGAGACCCAGTACTTC.